A single sample gave rise to the 20 T cell receptor beta chains below, sequenced in a study of tumor-infiltrating lymphocytes in primary liver carcinoma. A primer matching the constant region was used to make TCR beta cDNA from approximately 520 ng of total RNA. Libraries for TCR beta were built through three nested multiplex PCR rounds, which together made up a slightly modified ARM-PCR procedure. The two initial PCR rounds, around 11 cycles each, used TRBV1-TRBV30 forward and C-beta reverse primers. TCRdb used MiXCR to reprocess the multiplex PCR reads, holding one entry per CDR3 protein. The sample has about 310,000 distinct CDR3 sequences, 50% to 70% seen once. Unsorted whole blood supplied the RNA, and germline DNA was extracted too. The sample comprised peripheral blood. The receptors were sampled from a man in his forties or fifties with primary liver carcinoma and hepatitis B virus infection.

This clonotype was recorded once. This may be a read error: a much more frequent sequence differs by one nucleotide. This chain links TRBV12-3 or TRBV12-4 with TRBJ2-3, with a tentative D call TRBD2 (5 bases). The ends were cut back, 6 bases at V and 5 bases at J, with 18 bases in the middle. The length of the CDR3 is 15 residues. CDR3 sequence: CASRTGLLFIDTQYF. CDR3 DNA sequence: TGTGCCAGCAGAACTGGACTGCTTTTCATAGATACGCAGTATTTT.

This clonotype was detected a few times. The germline gene is not matched at one end of the junction; a read error may be the cause. This sequence joins TRBV28 and TRBJ2-1; no clear D. CDR1 is MDHEN, CDR2 SYDVKM, per germline. CDR3 size: 11 residues. The DNA of the CDR3 is TGTGCCAGCAGGGAGTCGGGCCTTAATGCCTTC. Amino acid sequence: CASRESGLNAF. The variable domain in full, completed from reference TRBV28 and TRBJ2-1, reads DVKVTQSSRYLVKRTGEKVFLECVQDMDHENMFWYRQDPGLGLRLIYFSYDVKMKEKGDIPEGYSVSREKKERFSLILESASTNQTSMYLCASRESGLNAFGPGTRLTVL.

This clonotype appeared a few times. Because it lacks the conserved phenylalanine or tryptophan at the end, this CDR3 is likely a read error. This chain links TRBV11-2 with TRBJ2-1; maybe TRBD2 (5 bases). This CDR3 spans 14 amino acids. The germline V and J ends were trimmed by 10 bases and 2 bases, with 15 bases remaining between them. Germline CDR1 SGHAT, CDR2 FQNNGV. CDR3 sequence: CANIDYPPYNEQFL. The CDR3 coding sequence is TGTGCCAACATCGACTACCCCCCCTACAATGAGCAGTTCCTC.

This clonotype occurred a few times. The chain joins TRBV7-9 to TRBJ1-5, with 9 bases lining up with TRBD1. The V gene end was trimmed by 5 bases and the J gene end by 9 bases; junction bases not matched to a gene: 8. The CDR3 length is 14 residues. CDR1 and CDR2 from the germline V gene are SEHNR and FQNEAQ (reference sequence). CDR3 DNA sequence: TGTGCCAGCAGCCAAAACAGGGGGCCATCGCCCCAGCATTTT. Its translation: CASSQNRGPSPQHF. The complete variable domain, with remaining parts taken from reference TRBV7-9 and TRBJ1-5, reads DTGVSQNPRHKITKRGQNVTFRCDPISEHNRLYWYRQTLGQGPEFLTYFQNEAQLEKSRLLSDRFSAERPKGSFSTLEIQRTEQGDSAMYLCASSQNRGPSPQHFGDGTRLSIL.

The chain recombines TRBV6-1 with TRBJ1-4, with 8 bases lining up with TRBD1. The germline V gene has CDR1 MNHNS and CDR2 SASEGT. V was pared by 2 bases and J by 6 bases, with 11 bases of the junction left unmatched. This CDR3 has 17 amino acids. The CDR3, as DNA: TGTGCCAGCAGTGAATACTTAGAGGGGACAGGCGATGAAAAACTGTTTTTT. Translation gives CASSEYLEGTGDEKLFF.

This clonotype appeared once. Since no conserved phenylalanine or tryptophan closes the CDR3, a read error is the likely cause. The CDR3 loop reads CVSSVSGTAYEQYL. The CDR3 DNA follows: TGTGTCAGCAGCGTTAGCGGGACAGCCTACGAGCAGTACCTC. This sequence joins TRBV11-2 and TRBJ2-7; TRBD2 might be the D (8 bases). The length of the CDR3 is 14 residues. Germline assignment: CDR1 SGHAT and CDR2 FQNNGV.

Notes on this clonotype: The junction differs from germline at one of its ends, possibly a read error. The rearrangement links TRBV11-3 to TRBJ2-1; D possibly corresponds to TRBD1 (6 bases). CDR3 size: 13 residues. CDR1 SGHNT and CDR2 YENEEA come from the germline V gene. Here the CDR3 DNA reads TGTGCCAGCAGCTCACAGGGTAGCAATGAGAAGTTCTTC. Translated: CASSSQGSNEKFF.

V gene TRBV30 combines with J gene TRBJ2-6; D gene unclear. Germline lookup yields CDR1 GTSNPN and CDR2 SVGIG (reference sequence). There are 15 residues in the CDR3. Trimming cost V 2 bases and J 2 bases, with 10 bases left between them. CDR3 protein: CAWSPAVAGANVLTF. CDR3 DNA: TGTGCCTGGAGTCCCGCCGTTGCTGGGGCCAACGTCCTGACTTTC.

As for this clonotype: Germline is not matched at one junction end, which may reflect a read error. This chain uses TRBV29-1 with TRBJ2-5; D remains unclear. Germline CDR1 SQVTM, CDR2 ANQGSEA. This CDR3 has 12 residues. The CDR3 nucleotides are TGCATCGTCGTAGACTGGGTGGAGAACCAGTACTTC. This sequence encodes CIVVDWVENQYF.

In the case of this clonotype: Just one base apart from a much larger clone, this may be a read error. The chain has TRBV6-6 and TRBJ2-7; D uncertain. The CDR3 has 15 residues. The V gene lost 5 bases and the J gene lost 6 bases, with 20 bases spanning the gap. Germline CDR1 is MNHNY and CDR2 is SVGAGI (reference sequence). This CDR3 is CASSRPARKGPEQYF. The DNA for the CDR3 is TGTGCCAGCAGTCGACCCGCTAGGAAGGGCCCCGAGCAGTACTTC.

This clonotype was seen a single time. An end of the junction does not agree with germline; a read error may underlie this. This chain links TRBV11-1 with TRBJ2-4, with 13 bases lining up with TRBD2. CDR1 and CDR2 from the germline V gene are SGHAT and FQDESV (reference sequence). This CDR3 contains 17 residues. The CDR3 sequence: CASSFPGTSGVKDIQYF. The CDR3 DNA sequence: TGTGCCAGCAGCTTTCCCGGGACTAGCGGGGTCAAAGACATTCAGTACTTC. The complete variable domain, with remaining parts taken from reference TRBV11-1 and TRBJ2-4, reads EAEVAQSPRYKITEKSQAVAFWCDPISGHATLYWYRQILGQGPELLVQFQDESVVDDSQLPKDRFSAERLKGVDSTLKIQPAELGDSAMYLCASSFPGTSGVKDIQYFGAGTRLSVL.

This clonotype has ten or more counts. This sequence joins TRBV6-1 and TRBJ2-2, with TRBD1 matching over 7 bases. Germline V gene lookup returns CDR1 MNHNS and CDR2 SASEGT. Trimming at V came to 6 bases and at J to 4 bases, leaving 5 bases not matched to a gene. CDR3 length: 14 residues. As DNA, the CDR3 is TGTGCCAGCAGGGGCACAGGGGCCACCGGGGAGCTGTTTTTT. This sequence encodes CASRGTGATGELFF.

This clonotype was observed once. It may be a read error: a sequence one base away is much more abundant. This rearrangement joins TRBV12-3 or TRBV12-4 to TRBJ2-7, with D unresolved. This CDR3 is built from 14 residues. V was cut by 3 bases and J by 5 bases, with 14 bases left in between. The CDR3 sequence is CASSFDSSIDEQYF. CDR3 bases: TGTGCCAGCAGTTTCGATTCCAGCATCGACGAGCAGTACTTC.

In this sample, this clonotype turned up many times. The genes are TRBV4-3 and TRBJ2-4; no clear D gene. The CDR3 runs 13 residues. The V end lost 0 bases, the J end lost 4 bases, and 4 bases lay between the germline ends. Germline V gene lookup returns CDR1 LGHNA and CDR2 YSLEER. The CDR3: CASSQDQKNIQYF. CDR3 sequence (DNA): TGCGCCAGCAGCCAAGATCAGAAAAACATTCAGTACTTC.

About this clonotype: Mismatch with germline at one junction end may stem from a read error. The chain has TRBV4-1 and TRBJ1-2; D gene unclear. Germline CDR1 is MGHRA and CDR2 is YSYEKL. CDR3 length equals 16 residues. CDR3 bases: TGCACCAGCAGCCAAGGGAGGACCGCCCTTATCCATGGCTACACCTTC. Translated, it gives CTSSQGRTALIHGYTF.

On this clonotype itself: Being one base from a much bigger clone, this may be a read error. The V gene is TRBV7-9, the J gene TRBJ1-2; TRBD1 matches 7 bases. The V and J ends lost 5 bases and 2 bases, in that order; junction bases with no gene match: 8. CDR3 length equals 15 residues. Germline lookup yields CDR1 SEHNR and CDR2 FQNEAQ (reference sequence). The CDR3: CASSDDLQGNYGYTF. For the CDR3, the DNA is TGTGCCAGCAGCGACGACCTACAGGGGAACTATGGCTACACCTTC.

In the case of this clonotype: A much larger clone sits a single nucleotide away, making a read error possible. This sequence joins TRBV6-1 and TRBJ2-2, with D maybe TRBD1 (6 bases). Germline CDR1 and CDR2: MNHNS and SASEGT. This CDR3 contains 17 residues. The ends were cut back, 0 bases at V and 5 bases at J, with 16 bases in the middle. CDR3: CASSEAIRGSKTGELFF. CDR3 DNA sequence: TGTGCCAGCAGTGAAGCGATCAGGGGAAGTAAGACCGGGGAGCTGTTTTTT.

J is TRBJ2-1 and V is TRBV6-5; 9 bases line up with TRBD2. The germline CDR1 and CDR2 sequences are MNHEY and SVGAGI. CDR3 size: 14 residues. V trimming: 7 bases; J trimming: 6 bases; junction bases outside the gene matches: 7. In DNA form, the CDR3 reads TGTGCCAGCATCGGCGGGAGGGCTCGCAATGAGCAGTTCTTC. It codes for CASIGGRARNEQFF.

The V and J genes are TRBV21-1 and TRBJ2-7; whether TRBD1, the table's D call, matches the DNA was not checked. TRBV21-1 is deemed a pseudogene. This CDR3 has 16 amino acids. This CDR3 reads CASSKALGPVPYEQYF. CDR3 sequence (DNA): TGTGCCAGCAGCAAAGCCCTGGGACCGGTCCCCTACGAGCAGTACTTC.

In regard to this clonotype: In this CDR3 the conserved last residue, phenylalanine or tryptophan, is missing, so a read error is likely. The DNA is omitted, as the CDR3 cannot be located on it reliably, and the CDR3 follows TCRdb's listing. The J gene is TRBJ1-1, the V gene TRBV6-2 or TRBV6-3; the table's TRBD1 call for D was not verified on the DNA. The germline V gene has CDR1 MNHEY and CDR2 SVGEGT. The CDR3 spans 15 amino acids, including both terminal residues. The CDR3 is CASKMTGRGDTESLL.